This T cell receptor (beta chain) was observed in a study of technical replicates of blood from several donors. This CDR3 spans 15 amino acids. With 6 bases clipped from V and 5 bases from J, the junction kept 9 bases outside the gene matches. Germline CDR1 reads MNHNS; CDR2 reads SASEGT. Produced via immunoSEQ multiplex PCR; TCRdb's table is partial and in-frame only. The table shows about 70,000 clones, with less than 99% occurring only once. The V and J genes are TRBV6-1 and TRBJ1-5; TRBD1 aligns across 8 bases. Source material: T cells isolated from PBMCs. The sequence derives from a human donor in good health. CDR3: CASRKDRVAYQPQHF. CDR3 DNA sequence: TGTGCCAGCAGGAAGGACAGGGTAGCGTATCAGCCCCAGCATTTT.